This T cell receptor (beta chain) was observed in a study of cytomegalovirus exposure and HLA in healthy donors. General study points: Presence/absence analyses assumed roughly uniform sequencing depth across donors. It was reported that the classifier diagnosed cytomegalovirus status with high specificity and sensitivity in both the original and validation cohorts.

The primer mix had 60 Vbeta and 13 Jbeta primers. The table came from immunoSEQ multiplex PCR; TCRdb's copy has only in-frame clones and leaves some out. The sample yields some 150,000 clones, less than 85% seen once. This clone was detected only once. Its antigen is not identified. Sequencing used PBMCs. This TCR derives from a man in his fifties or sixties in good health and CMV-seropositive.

CDR3 nucleotide sequence: TGTGCCAGCAGCAAACGACTAGGACACGAGCAGTACTTC. Encoded protein: CASSKRLGHEQYF. This chain joins TRBV6-5 and TRBJ2-7, with D tentatively TRBD2 (6 bases). Germline lookup yields CDR1 MNHEY and CDR2 SVGAGI. The CDR3 spans 13 residues. V dropped 6 bases and J dropped 5 bases, with 14 bases sitting between them.